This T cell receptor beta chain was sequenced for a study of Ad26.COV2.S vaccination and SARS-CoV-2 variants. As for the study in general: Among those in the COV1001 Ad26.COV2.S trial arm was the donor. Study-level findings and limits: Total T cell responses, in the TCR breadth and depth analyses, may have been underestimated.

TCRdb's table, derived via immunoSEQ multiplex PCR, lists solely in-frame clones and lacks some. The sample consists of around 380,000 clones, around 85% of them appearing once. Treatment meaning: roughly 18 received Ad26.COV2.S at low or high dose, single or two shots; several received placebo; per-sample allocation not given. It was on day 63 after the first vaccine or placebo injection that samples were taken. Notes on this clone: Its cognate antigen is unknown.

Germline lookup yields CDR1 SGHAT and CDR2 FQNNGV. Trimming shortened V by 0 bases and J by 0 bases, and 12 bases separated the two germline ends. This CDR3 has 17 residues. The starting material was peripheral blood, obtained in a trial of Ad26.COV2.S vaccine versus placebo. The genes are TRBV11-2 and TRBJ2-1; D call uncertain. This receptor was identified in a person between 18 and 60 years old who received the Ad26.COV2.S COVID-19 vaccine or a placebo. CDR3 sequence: CASSLDLWTSSYNEQFF. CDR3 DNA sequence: TGTGCCAGCAGCTTAGATCTGTGGACCAGCTCCTACAATGAGCAGTTCTTC.